Below, 24 T cell receptor beta chains from the same sample are listed, as sequenced in a study of CD4 and CD8 cells across lung adenocarcinoma regions. Via MiXCR, TCRdb re-called the PCR reads, giving one row per CDR3 protein. The sample has 13,000 to 15,000 distinct CDR3 sequences, roughly 40% seen once; the top ten hold around a sixth. The sample taken for sequencing was CD4+ T cells from the center of a lung tumor. These receptors originate from a male donor with lung adenocarcinoma. The CD4 and CD8 labels of this study may be unreliable.

The CDR3 bases are TGCGCCAGCAGCCAAGTTGGGGGGAGGGTCAATGAGCAGTTCTTC. This codes for CASSQVGGRVNEQFF. The chain has TRBV4-1 and TRBJ2-1; 7 bases match TRBD2. This CDR3 comprises 15 residues. After removal of 1 base from V and 6 bases from J, the junction contained 6 bases not matched to a gene. The germline V gene encodes CDR1 MGHRA and CDR2 YSYEKL.

The table lists this clonotype with many counts. This chain connects TRBV6-5 to TRBJ2-5; possibly TRBD2 for D (5 bases). With the DNA end fitting TRBJ2-7 better, the J assignment may be wrong. The CDR3 covers 16 residues. CDR1 is MNHEY and CDR2 is SVGAGI in the germline V gene. CDR3 in amino acids: CASSYSRRTPRDEQYF. Here the CDR3 DNA reads TGTGCCAGCAGTTACTCACGAAGGACTCCCCGAGACGAGCAGTACTTC.

J is TRBJ2-1 and V is TRBV7-9, with TRBD2 as a possible D gene (5 bases). Germline lookup yields CDR1 SEHNR and CDR2 FQNEAQ (reference sequence). CDR3 length: 15 amino acids. Trimming took 5 bases from V and 7 from J, leaving 18 bases between them. This CDR3 is CASSPRAPPLNEQFF. The CDR3 DNA reads as TGTGCCAGCAGCCCGCGGGCTCCCCCTTTGAATGAGCAGTTCTTC. The complete variable domain, with remaining parts taken from reference TRBV7-9 and TRBJ2-1, reads DTGVSQNPRHKITKRGQNVTFRCDPISEHNRLYWYRQTLGQGPEFLTYFQNEAQLEKSRLLSDRFSAERPKGSFSTLEIQRTEQGDSAMYLCASSPRAPPLNEQFFGPGTRLTVL.

The chain uses TRBV6-1 and TRBJ2-5; 7 bases are shared with TRBD2. This CDR3 has 15 residues. The V segment lost 2 bases and the J segment 0 bases; nucleotides outside the gene matches: 3. The V gene's germline CDR1 is MNHNS and CDR2 SASEGT. CDR3 loop: CASSEWDYHQETQYF. The CDR3, as DNA: TGTGCCAGCAGTGAATGGGACTACCACCAAGAGACCCAGTACTTC.

The chain is built from TRBV6-1 and TRBJ1-2, with D possibly TRBD1 on 5 matching bases. The CDR3 runs 16 residues. CDR1 and CDR2 (germline): MNHNS, SASEGT. V was pared by 1 base and J by 4 bases, with 16 bases between. The CDR3 sequence is CASSEEVGGGSYGYTF. The CDR3 DNA follows: TGTGCCAGCAGTGAAGAGGTGGGGGGAGGGTCCTATGGCTACACCTTC.

CDR3 region: CASRLGSGDPGDTQYF. DNA of the CDR3: TGTGCCAGCCGCCTAGGGTCGGGAGACCCGGGAGATACGCAGTATTTT. The rearrangement links TRBV6-1 to TRBJ2-3; D is possibly TRBD2 (6 bases). The germline V gene has CDR1 MNHNS and CDR2 SASEGT. This CDR3 contains 16 residues. The V end lost 8 bases, the J end lost 5 bases, and 23 bases lay between the germline ends.

Concerning this clonotype itself: A junction boundary mismatches the germline segment, possibly from a read error. The chain combines TRBV6-1 with TRBJ2-5; TRBD2 might be the D (6 bases). CDR1 is MNHNS, CDR2 SASEGT, per germline. This CDR3 spans 16 amino acids. DNA of the CDR3: TGTGCCAGCACGGGGCACGGGGGACGGGGCCAAGAGACGCAGTACTTC. Protein product: CASTGHGGRGQETQYF.

This clonotype was seen ten or more times. This chain uses TRBV10-1 with TRBJ2-1; TRBD1 is a possible D gene (6 bases). CDR3 length equals 14 residues. Germline loops: CDR1 WNHNN, CDR2 SYGVQD (reference sequence). V was cut by 1 base and J by 4 bases, with 8 bases left in between. CDR3 coding DNA: TGCGCCAGCAGTGAGTTCGGACAGTACAATGAGCAGTTCTTC. Translating gives CASSEFGQYNEQFF.

The chain employs TRBV6-1 and TRBJ1-3; a possible D gene is TRBD1 (5 bases). The CDR3 runs to 13 residues. The V and J ends lost 1 base and 7 bases respectively, with 8 bases between them. Germline V lookup: CDR1 MNHNS, CDR2 SASEGT. The CDR3 here is CASSEVAGNTIYF. The CDR3 nucleotides read TGTGCCAGCAGTGAAGTCGCAGGGAACACCATATATTTT.

The V call is TRBV27, the J call TRBJ2-2; D possibly corresponds to TRBD1 (7 bases). CDR1 is MNHEY and CDR2 is SMNVEV in the germline V gene (reference sequence). Trimming removed 4 bases at V and 6 bases at J, with 15 bases between. CDR3 length: 15 residues. The CDR3 loop is CASSSPRGDAGELFF. CDR3 bases: TGTGCCAGCAGTTCGCCCAGGGGGGACGCCGGGGAGCTGTTTTTT.

Note on this clonotype: At one of its ends the junction is not consistent with the germline gene, which may arise from a read error. This chain links TRBV6-1 with TRBJ2-1, with 15 bases identical to TRBD2. The DNA end favors TRBJ2-7, so the J call may be wrong. CDR1 is MNHNS, CDR2 SASEGT, per germline. The CDR3 is 16 residues long. For the CDR3, the DNA is TGTGCCAGCAGGGAAGGACTAGCGGGAGGGCCCTACGAGCAGTACTTC. Residues: CASREGLAGGPYEQYF.

CDR3 nucleotides: TGTGCCAGCAGTGCCCGCCACCAATACTACGAGCAGTACTTC. The encoded protein is CASSARHQYYEQYF. This chain joins TRBV6-1 and TRBJ2-7; the D is unclear. The CDR3 is 14 amino acids. V lost 4 bases and J 3 bases, leaving 13 bases between the germline ends. Germline CDR1 MNHNS, CDR2 SASEGT.

This clonotype appeared a few times. The chain joins TRBV4-1 to TRBJ2-1; D call uncertain. There are 15 residues in the CDR3. Germline V lookup: CDR1 MGHRA, CDR2 YSYEKL. V dropped 0 bases and J dropped 6 bases, with 12 bases sitting between them. The CDR3 reads CASSQEEQVFNEQFF. CDR3 nucleotide sequence: TGCGCCAGCAGCCAAGAAGAGCAAGTGTTCAATGAGCAGTTCTTC.

This clonotype was counted many times. This clone may be a read error of a much larger clone one base away. The chain carries TRBV6-1 and TRBJ2-1; D assignment may be TRBD1 or TRBD2 (5 bases each). Trimming stripped 2 bases from V and 10 bases from J, with 12 bases between. The CDR3 extends over 13 amino acids. The germline V gene has CDR1 MNHNS and CDR2 SASEGT. The CDR3 here is CASSEFGTYEQFF. In nucleotides, the CDR3 is TGTGCCAGCAGTGAATTCGGGACCTACGAGCAGTTCTTC.

This clonotype was recorded at least ten times. This rearrangement joins TRBV11-3 to TRBJ2-7; 8 bases are a match to TRBD2. With 4 bases clipped from V and 4 bases from J, the junction kept 15 bases outside the gene matches. Germline lookup yields CDR1 SGHNT and CDR2 YENEEA. The CDR3 length is 17 residues. The chain's CDR3 is CASSSPLGLGSLYEQYF. CDR3 bases: TGTGCCAGCAGCTCACCCCTGGGACTAGGGAGCCTGTACGAGCAGTACTTC.

By its share, this clonotype is medium-sized. The chain carries TRBV6-1 and TRBJ1-6, with TRBD1 matching 8 bases. J was trimmed by 5 bases and V by 3 bases; bases with no gene match: 3. Germline assignment: CDR1 MNHNS and CDR2 SASEGT. CDR3 length equals 15 residues. The CDR3 protein is CASSETTGDNSPLHF. The CDR3, as DNA: TGTGCCAGCAGTGAGACGACAGGGGATAATTCACCCCTCCACTTT.

Concerning this clonotype: One end of the junction is discordant with germline, which a read error may explain. The rearrangement uses TRBV27 and TRBJ2-3; D is tentatively TRBD1 or TRBD2 (5 bases each). The CDR3 sequence is 16 residues long. Germline CDR1 reads MNHEY; CDR2 reads SMNVEV (reference sequence). CDR3 sequence reads: CASRVIGTLLTETQYF. The DNA for the CDR3 is TGTGCCAGCAGGGTAATCGGGACCCTCCTCACAGAGACGCAGTATTTT.

This clonotype has only a few counts. The rearrangement links TRBV7-2 to TRBJ2-5, with unresolved D. The CDR3 is 15 residues long. V was pared by 1 base and J by 0 bases, with 9 bases between. Germline loops: CDR1 SGHTA, CDR2 FQGNSA. CDR3 loop: CASSLVAGNQETQYF. In nucleotides, the CDR3 is TGTGCCAGCAGCTTAGTGGCCGGTAACCAAGAGACCCAGTACTTC. The whole variable domain, remainder taken from reference TRBV7-2 and TRBJ2-5, is GAGVSQSPSNKVTEKGKDVELRCDPISGHTALYWYRQSLGQGLEFLIYFQGNSAPDKSGLPSDRFSAERTGGSVSTLTIQRTQQEDSAVYLCASSLVAGNQETQYFGPGTRLLVL.

This chain joins TRBV10-2 and TRBJ2-3; D possibly uses TRBD1 or TRBD2 (5 bases each). Trimming cost V 11 bases and J 10 bases, with 28 bases left between them. The germline V gene encodes CDR1 WSHSY and CDR2 SAAADI. This CDR3 spans 15 amino acids. The CDR3 DNA sequence: TGCGCCCGCTCCCCACAGGCTGCGGGCACAGAGGCGCAGTATTTT. Protein: CARSPQAAGTEAQYF.

By frequency in the sample, this clonotype is medium-sized. V and J are TRBV6-1 and TRBJ2-5, with D unresolved. Per the germline V gene, CDR1 is MNHNS and CDR2 is SASEGT. Trimming removed 4 bases from V and 5 bases from J, with 5 bases in between. The CDR3 covers 11 residues. The CDR3 region is CASSVYETQYF. CDR3 coding DNA: TGTGCCAGCAGTGTCTACGAGACCCAGTACTTC.

Remarks on this clonotype: One end of the junction fails to match germline, which may point to a read error. The rearrangement joins TRBV6-1 to TRBJ2-2; D possibly uses TRBD1 or TRBD2 (5 bases each). CDR3 size: 14 residues. Germline CDR1 and CDR2: MNHNS and SASEGT. The CDR3 region is CAGSPGVGTGELYF. The CDR3 DNA reads as TGTGCGGGCAGCCCGGGTGTGGGGACCGGGGAGCTGTATTTT.

The chain carries TRBV6-1 and TRBJ2-1; D gene uncertain. The end of the DNA is better explained by TRBJ2-2, so the J call may be wrong. The CDR3 extends over 12 amino acids. Germline V gene sequence: CDR1 MNHNS, CDR2 SASEGT. The CDR3 spells CAGSAPKGELFF. DNA of the CDR3: TGTGCGGGCAGTGCGCCCAAGGGGGAGCTGTTTTTT.

Within the sample, this clonotype is medium-sized. J is TRBJ2-5 and V is TRBV7-2; D uncertain. Trimming left V 2 bases short and J 4 bases short, with 5 bases between. The CDR3 runs 12 residues. Germline CDR1 SGHTA, CDR2 FQGNSA. CDR3 DNA sequence: TGTGCCAGCAGCTTAATCGGAGAGACCCAGTACTTC. Protein: CASSLIGETQYF.

This chain connects TRBV4-1 to TRBJ1-3; D call uncertain. The length of the CDR3 is 15 residues. V was clipped by 4 bases and J by 4 bases, with 14 bases between them. Germline V gives CDR1 MGHRA, CDR2 YSYEKL. The CDR3 nucleotides read TGCGCCAGCAGCCCTTTATTCCGGCTCGGAAACACCATATATTTT. This translates into CASSPLFRLGNTIYF.